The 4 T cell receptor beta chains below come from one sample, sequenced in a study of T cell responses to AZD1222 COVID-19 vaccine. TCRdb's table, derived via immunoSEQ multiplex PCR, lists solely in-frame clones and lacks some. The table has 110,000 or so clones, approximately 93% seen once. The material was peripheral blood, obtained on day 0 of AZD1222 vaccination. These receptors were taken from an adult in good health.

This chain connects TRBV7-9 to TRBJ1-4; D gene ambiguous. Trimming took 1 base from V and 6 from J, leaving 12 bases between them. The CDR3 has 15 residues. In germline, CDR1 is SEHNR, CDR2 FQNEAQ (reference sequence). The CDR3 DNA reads TGTGCCAGCAGCTTAGGTGGGATTCGTGATGAAAAACTGTTTTTT. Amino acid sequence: CASSLGGIRDEKLFF. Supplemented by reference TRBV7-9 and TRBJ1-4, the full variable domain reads DTGVSQNPRHKITKRGQNVTFRCDPISEHNRLYWYRQTLGQGPEFLTYFQNEAQLEKSRLLSDRFSAERPKGSFSTLEIQRTEQGDSAMYLCASSLGGIRDEKLFFGSGTQLSVL.

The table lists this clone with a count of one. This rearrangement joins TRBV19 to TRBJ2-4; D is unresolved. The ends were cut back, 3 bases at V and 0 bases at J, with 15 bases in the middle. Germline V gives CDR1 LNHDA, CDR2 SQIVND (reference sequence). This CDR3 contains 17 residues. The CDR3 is CASSMDRREIAKNIQYF. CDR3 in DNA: TGTGCCAGTAGTATGGACCGGCGAGAGATAGCCAAAAACATTCAGTACTTC.

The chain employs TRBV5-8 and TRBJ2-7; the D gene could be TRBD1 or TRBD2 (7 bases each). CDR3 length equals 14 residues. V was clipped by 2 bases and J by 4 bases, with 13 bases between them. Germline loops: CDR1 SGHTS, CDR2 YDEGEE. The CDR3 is CASSLGGGGYEQYF. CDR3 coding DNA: TGTGCCAGCAGCTTAGGGGGCGGGGGTTACGAGCAGTACTTC.

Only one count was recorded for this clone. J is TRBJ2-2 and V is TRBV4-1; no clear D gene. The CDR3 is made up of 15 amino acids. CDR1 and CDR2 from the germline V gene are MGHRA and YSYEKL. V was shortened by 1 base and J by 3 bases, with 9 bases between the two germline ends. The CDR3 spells CASSQVLRDTGELFF. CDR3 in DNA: TGCGCCAGCAGCCAAGTGTTAAGGGACACCGGGGAGCTGTTTTTT.